The text below deals with one T cell receptor (beta chain). Its antigen is unidentified. TCRdb's copy holds only in-frame clones and misses some; the assay was immunoSEQ multiplex PCR. The table records over a million clones, roughly 96% of them present only once. The data stem from a study of shared clonotypes between healthy human individuals. The V gene's germline CDR1 is SGHKS and CDR2 YYEKEE (reference sequence). This CDR3 is built from 16 residues. V shed 5 bases, J shed 4 bases, and the junction held 11 bases outside the gene matches. The study's findings and limits: Some naive CD4 clonotypes, roughly 4.7%, turned up in common across several donors.

The chain uses TRBV5-5 and TRBJ1-2, with TRBD1 identical over 10 bases. The sample comprised naive CD4+ T cells sorted from blood. Documented subset: CD45RA+ positively selected. The TCR comes from a young man in good health. DNA for the CDR3: TGTGCCAGCAGGCCGGGACAGGGGTTCTCAATCTATGGCTACACCTTC. Amino acids: CASRPGQGFSIYGYTF. Full variable domain (outside the CDR3, taken from reference TRBV5-5 and TRBJ1-2): DAGVTQSPTHLIKTRGQQVTLRCSPISGHKSVSWYQQVLGQGPQFIFQYYEKEERGRGNFPDRFSARQFPNYSSELNVNALLLGDSALYLCASRPGQGFSIYGYTFGSGTRLTVV.